The clone carrying this TCR beta chain was seen a few times. Its antigen is as yet unknown. The data derive from a study of response to subunit inactivated influenza vaccine. Whole-study results and caveats: Authors proposed each seasonal influenza vaccination draws in few new T cells.

TCRdb fed the RT-PCR reads into MiXCR, producing one record per CDR3 protein. The sample carries hundreds of thousands of distinct CDR3 sequences, 14% recorded once. Trimming at V came to 8 bases and at J to 2 bases, leaving 5 bases not matched to a gene. This CDR3 has 14 residues. CDR1 is SNHLY and CDR2 is FYNNEI in the germline V gene. This receptor was identified in a man in his forties or fifties who received an inactivated influenza vaccine. The sample in question was PBMCs from blood, obtained around two weeks before vaccination. This chain joins TRBV2 and TRBJ2-2; TRBD1 agrees at 7 bases. In DNA, the CDR3 is TGTGCCAGCTTAGGACAGGTTAACACCGGGGAGCTGTTTTTT. Its protein is CASLGQVNTGELFF.